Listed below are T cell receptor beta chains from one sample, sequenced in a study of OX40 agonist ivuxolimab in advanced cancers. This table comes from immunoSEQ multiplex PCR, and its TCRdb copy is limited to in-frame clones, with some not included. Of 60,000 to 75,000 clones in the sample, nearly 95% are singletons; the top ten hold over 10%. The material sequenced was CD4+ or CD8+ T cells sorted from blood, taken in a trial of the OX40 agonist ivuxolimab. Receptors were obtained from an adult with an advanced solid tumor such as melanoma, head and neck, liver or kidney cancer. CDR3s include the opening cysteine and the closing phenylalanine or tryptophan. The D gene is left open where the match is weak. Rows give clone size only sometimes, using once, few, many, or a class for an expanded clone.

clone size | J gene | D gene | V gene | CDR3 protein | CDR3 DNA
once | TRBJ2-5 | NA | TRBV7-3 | CASSADGQETQYF | TGTGCCAGCAGCGCCGACGGTCAAGAGACCCAGTACTTC
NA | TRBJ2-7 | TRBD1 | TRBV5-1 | CASSPRDRVGDEQYF | TGCGCCAGCAGCCCACGGGACAGGGTGGGAGACGAGCAGTACTTC
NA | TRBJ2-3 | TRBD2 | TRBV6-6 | CASLTSGLGADTQYF | TGTGCCAGCTTGACTAGCGGGCTTGGCGCAGATACGCAGTATTTT
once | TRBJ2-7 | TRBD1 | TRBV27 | CASSLLPRTGMGYEQYF | TGTGCCAGCAGTTTATTGCCTAGGACAGGGATGGGGTACGAGCAGTACTTC
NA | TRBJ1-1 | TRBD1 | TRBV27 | CASSLQGSSTEAFF | TGTGCCAGCAGTCTACAGGGGTCGTCGACTGAAGCTTTCTTT
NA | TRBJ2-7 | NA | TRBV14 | CASSPYYSSEQYF | TGTGCCAGCAGCCCCTACTACTCAAGCGAGCAGTACTTC
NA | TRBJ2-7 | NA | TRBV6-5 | CASSDSGTGLTEQYF | TGTGCCAGCAGTGACTCCGGGACGGGACTTACGGAGCAGTACTTC
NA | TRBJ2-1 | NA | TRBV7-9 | CASSFDPNEQFF | TGTGCCAGCAGCTTCGATCCCAATGAGCAGTTCTTC
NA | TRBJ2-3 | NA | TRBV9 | CASLESGTDTQYF | TGTGCCAGCTTAGAGAGCGGCACAGATACGCAGTATTTT
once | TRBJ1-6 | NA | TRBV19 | CASSITGGRSSYNSPLHF | TGTGCCAGTAGTATAACTGGCGGCAGGAGCTCCTATAATTCACCCCTCCACTTT
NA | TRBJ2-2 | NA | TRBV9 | CASSLNPGTDTGELFF | TGTGCCAGCAGCCTTAACCCGGGGACGGACACCGGGGAGCTGTTTTTT
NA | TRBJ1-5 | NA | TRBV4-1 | CASSQDAGEQPQHF | TGCGCCAGCAGCCAAGATGCGGGGGAGCAGCCCCAGCATTTT
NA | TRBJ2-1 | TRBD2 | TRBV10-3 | CAISETPSGSVNEQFF | TGTGCCATCAGTGAGACCCCTAGCGGGAGTGTGAATGAGCAGTTCTTC
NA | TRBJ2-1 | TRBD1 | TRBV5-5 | CASSLPMTGDNEQFF | TGTGCCAGCAGCCTACCCATGACAGGGGACAATGAGCAGTTCTTC
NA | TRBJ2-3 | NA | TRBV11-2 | CASSLADYSDTQYF | TGTGCCAGCAGCTTAGCTGACTACTCAGATACGCAGTATTTT
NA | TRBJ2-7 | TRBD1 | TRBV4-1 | CASSTPGQGTYEQYF | TGCGCCAGCAGCACACCGGGACAGGGGACCTACGAGCAGTACTTC
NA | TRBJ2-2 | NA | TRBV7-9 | CASSLTAGELFF | TGTGCCAGCAGCTTAACAGCCGGGGAGCTGTTTTTT
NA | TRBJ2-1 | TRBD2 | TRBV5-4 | CASSKDLAGGPNEQFF | TGTGCCAGCAGCAAAGACCTAGCGGGGGGGCCCAATGAGCAGTTCTTC
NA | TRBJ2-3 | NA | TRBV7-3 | CASSPLGGGGTDTQYF | TGTGCCAGCAGCCCTCTGGGGGGAGGGGGGACAGATACGCAGTATTTT
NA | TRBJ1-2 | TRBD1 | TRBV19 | CASIGRTGDYGYTF | TGTGCCAGTATTGGCAGGACAGGGGACTATGGCTACACCTTC
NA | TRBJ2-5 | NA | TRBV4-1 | CASSQESRSQETQYF | TGCGCCAGCAGCCAAGAAAGCCGATCTCAAGAGACCCAGTACTTC
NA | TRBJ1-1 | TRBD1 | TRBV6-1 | CASSEFMAVRGRNTEAFF | TGTGCCAGCAGTGAATTCATGGCTGTTAGGGGGCGGAACACTGAAGCTTTCTTT
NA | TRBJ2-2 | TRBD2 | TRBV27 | CASSLGLGLEDTGELFF | TGTGCCAGCAGTTTAGGGTTGGGACTAGAGGATACCGGGGAGCTGTTTTTT
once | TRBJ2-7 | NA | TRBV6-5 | CASSYYGTFNEQYF | TGTGCCAGCAGTTACTATGGGACCTTTAACGAGCAGTACTTC
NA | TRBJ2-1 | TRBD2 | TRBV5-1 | CASGPLAGGYNEQFF | TGCGCCAGCGGCCCACTAGCGGGAGGCTACAATGAGCAGTTCTTC
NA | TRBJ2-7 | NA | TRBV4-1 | CASSQEGQTNEQYF | TGCGCCAGCAGCCAAGAAGGGCAGACCAACGAGCAGTACTTC